The T cell receptor (beta chain) under discussion was sequenced for a study of blood T cells in healthy people across ages. Per sample, extraction of total RNA gave at least 5.5 micrograms in every case. Study conclusions and caveats: Donor CMV status was unknown, possibly confounding expanded clonotype changes. Older age coincided with a roughly linear decline in TCR beta diversity per million T cells. Diversity estimates drawn from one million T cells were deemed underestimates.

This clonotype was recorded only once. Its target is not known. Then a second PCR, running roughly 7 to 11 cycles, was carried out with a sample-barcoded 5' primer and a J-beta primer mix. MiXCR, run by TCRdb on the 5' RACE reads, gives a single entry per CDR3 protein. Of about a million distinct CDR3 sequences in the sample, more than 30% were seen once. Germline V gene lookup returns CDR1 SGHTA and CDR2 FQGNSA. The CDR3 runs 17 residues. The V and J ends lost 5 bases and 7 bases respectively, with 24 bases between them. This TCR was sampled from a man aged 18-30 years in good health. Input material: blood. J is TRBJ1-5 and V is TRBV7-2; D is perhaps TRBD1 (6 bases). DNA of the CDR3: TGTGCCAGCAGCGAACAAACAGGGAGACTCGCCCGGCAGCCCCAGCATTTT. Translating gives CASSEQTGRLARQPQHF.